The 30 T cell receptor beta chains below were found in one sample sequenced in a study of blood T cell repertoires in COVID-19. TCRdb keeps only in-frame clones here, not all; method: immunoSEQ multiplex PCR. The top ten hold about 8% of the sample, which has 150,000 to 200,000 clones, approximately 84% seen once. Sequencing was carried out using peripheral blood. The receptors derive from a middle-aged man who had recovered from COVID-19.

This clone was observed once. The CDR3: CASSIRTDSPLHF. DNA for the CDR3: TGTGCCAGTAGTATACGGACAGATTCACCCCTCCACTTT. This rearrangement joins TRBV19 to TRBJ1-6, with TRBD1 as a possible D gene (6 bases). Germline lookup yields CDR1 LNHDA and CDR2 SQIVND (reference sequence). The CDR3 has 13 residues. V shed 2 bases and J shed 8 bases, with 7 bases lying between them.

The J gene is TRBJ1-1, the V gene TRBV3-1 (or the pseudogene TRBV3-2); the match to TRBD1 covers 7 bases. Germline V gene sequence: CDR1 LGHDT, CDR2 YNNKEL (reference sequence). This CDR3 is 17 amino acids long. With V trimmed by 1 base and J by 1 base, 9 bases remained unmatched. In DNA form, the CDR3 reads TGTGCCAGCAGCCAAGGAGGTCTGGGACAGCGGAACACTGAAGCTTTCTTT. Its translation: CASSQGGLGQRNTEAFF.

The chain has TRBV23-1 and TRBJ2-1, with 11 nucleotides matching TRBD1. TRBV23-1 is labeled an ORF, and its function is uncertain. The junction had 12 bases not matched to a gene; V was cut back by 7 bases and J by 1 base. This CDR3 contains 18 residues. CDR3 residues: CASTHARTGGLSYNEQFF. The CDR3 coding sequence is TGCGCCAGCACCCATGCCCGGACAGGGGGCTTATCCTACAATGAGCAGTTCTTC.

This rearrangement joins TRBV4-2 to TRBJ2-7; 14 nucleotides line up with TRBD2. Germline CDR1 is LGHNA and CDR2 is YNFKEQ. The CDR3 runs to 16 residues. After removal of 3 bases from V and 6 bases from J, the junction contained 7 bases not matched to a gene. As DNA, the CDR3 is TGTGCCAGCAGCCATACAGGGACTAGCGGGAGAAGCGAGCAGTACTTC. It specifies CASSHTGTSGRSEQYF.

The gene calls are TRBV19 and TRBJ1-2, with TRBD1 as a possible D gene (6 bases). V lost 1 base and J lost 5, with 17 bases in between. Germline V lookup: CDR1 LNHDA, CDR2 SQIVND (reference sequence). The CDR3 is 16 residues long. CDR3 residues: CASSIVSRGGRYGYTF. Written as DNA, the CDR3 is TGTGCCAGTAGTATAGTTTCGAGAGGGGGAAGATATGGCTACACCTTC.

The chain joins TRBV6-5 to TRBJ2-7; TRBD2 aligns across 7 bases. The CDR3 runs 15 residues. CDR1 is MNHEY, CDR2 SVGAGI, per germline. V shed 4 bases and J 3 bases; nucleotides not matched to a gene: 9. CDR3 sequence (DNA): TGTGCCAGCAGTTCTCGGGGAGCGGGACTCTACGAGCAGTACTTC. Translating it yields CASSSRGAGLYEQYF.

The chain is built from TRBV6-5 and TRBJ2-3; TRBD1 aligns across 8 bases. CDR3 length: 15 amino acids. The V segment lost 4 bases and the J segment 3 bases; nucleotides outside the gene matches: 6. CDR1 is MNHEY and CDR2 is SVGAGI in the germline V gene. CDR3 sequence (DNA): TGTGCCAGCAGTTCCCCAGACAGGGGAACAGATACGCAGTATTTT. Protein product: CASSSPDRGTDTQYF.

This chain connects TRBV28 to TRBJ2-7, with D unclear. Germline lookup yields CDR1 MDHEN and CDR2 SYDVKM. The V and J ends lost 5 bases and 1 base respectively, with 9 bases between them. The length of the CDR3 is 13 residues. The CDR3 DNA sequence: TGTGCCAGCAGTCAAGACAAATCCTACGAGCAGTACTTC. Encoded protein: CASSQDKSYEQYF.

V usage is TRBV2 and J usage is TRBJ2-7, with D perhaps TRBD2 (6 bases). The CDR3 is 13 residues long. Germline loops: CDR1 SNHLY, CDR2 FYNNEI. Trimming removed 8 bases from V and 7 bases from J, with 18 bases in between. CDR3 sequence: CASLKTSSWEQYF. In DNA, the CDR3 is TGTGCCAGCCTTAAGACTAGTTCGTGGGAGCAGTACTTC.

The chain uses TRBV4-1 and TRBJ1-2; D might be TRBD1 (6 bases). This CDR3 comprises 15 residues. V lost 3 bases, J lost 2 bases, and 13 bases lay in between. In germline, CDR1 is MGHRA, CDR2 YSYEKL. The CDR3 DNA is TGCGCCAGCAGCCAGGGTGTTGGGGGCAACTATGGCTACACCTTC. Its translation is CASSQGVGGNYGYTF.

This rearrangement joins TRBV5-1 to TRBJ1-4; possibly TRBD1 for D (5 bases). Trimming took off 3 bases at V and 6 bases at J, with 12 bases between the two ends. The CDR3 length is 14 residues. CDR1 SGHRS and CDR2 YFSETQ come from the germline V gene. CDR3 protein: CASSWGLRDEKLFF. In DNA form, the CDR3 reads TGCGCCAGCAGCTGGGGACTCAGGGATGAAAAACTGTTTTTT. The full variable domain, completed using reference TRBV5-1 and TRBJ1-4, is KAGVTQTPRYLIKTRGQQVTLSCSPISGHRSVSWYQQTPGQGLQFLFEYFSETQRNKGNFPGRFSGRQFSNSRSEMNVSTLELGDSALYLCASSWGLRDEKLFFGSGTQLSVL.

This chain joins TRBV7-9 and TRBJ2-3; 8 bases agree with TRBD2. Germline CDR1 is SEHNR and CDR2 is FQNEAQ (reference sequence). With 5 bases clipped from V and 2 bases from J, the junction kept 12 bases outside the gene matches. The CDR3 totals 17 residues. CDR3 DNA sequence: TGTGCCAGCAGCGGGACTGGGACTAGGAACGTCACAGATACGCAGTATTTT. Translating gives CASSGTGTRNVTDTQYF.

This chain connects TRBV5-4 to TRBJ2-1, with TRBD1 matching over 8 bases. CDR1 SGHNT and CDR2 YYREEE come from the germline V gene (reference sequence). The V gene end was trimmed by 6 bases and the J gene end by 7 bases; junction bases not matched to a gene: 18. The CDR3 sequence is 17 residues long. The CDR3 spells CASTPGWTGTTTNEQFF. In DNA form, the CDR3 reads TGTGCCAGCACCCCCGGGTGGACAGGGACAACTACGAATGAGCAGTTCTTC.

This rearrangement joins TRBV10-3 to TRBJ1-5, with D possibly TRBD1 on 6 matching bases. Per the germline V gene, CDR1 is ENHRY and CDR2 is SYGVKD. V lost 0 bases to trimming and J lost 6 bases, with 12 bases between them. The length of the CDR3 is 15 residues. CDR3: CAISESAQGVQPQHF. CDR3 DNA sequence: TGTGCCATCAGTGAGTCCGCACAGGGTGTTCAGCCCCAGCATTTT.

This rearrangement joins TRBV9 to TRBJ2-7; 10 bases map to TRBD2. Trimming at V came to 4 bases and at J to 3 bases, leaving 13 bases not matched to a gene. This CDR3 has 17 residues. The germline V gene has CDR1 SGDLS and CDR2 YYNGEE. Here the CDR3 DNA reads TGTGCCAGCAGCCCTAGGGTGGAGCGGGGGGGCTACTACGAGCAGTACTTC. Its translation: CASSPRVERGGYYEQYF.

The rearrangement joins TRBV3-1 (or the pseudogene TRBV3-2) to TRBJ1-3, with D possibly being TRBD1 (6 bases). This CDR3 is 16 amino acids long. The V end was cut by 5 bases, the J end by 0 bases, with 14 bases between. Germline CDR1 is LGHDT and CDR2 is YNNKEL (reference sequence). The CDR3 DNA reads as TGTGCCAGCAGCAGAACTCAGGGGAGCTCTGGAAACACCATATATTTT. Amino acid sequence: CASSRTQGSSGNTIYF.

This clone showed up just once. The genes are TRBV6-2 or TRBV6-3 and TRBJ2-5; possibly TRBD2 for D (6 bases). The CDR3 covers 15 residues. The germline gives CDR1 MNHEY, CDR2 SVGEGT. The ends were cut back, 3 bases at V and 2 bases at J, with 13 bases in the middle. CDR3 sequence (DNA): TGTGCCAGCAGTTATGGCGGGGTGGGACAAGAGACCCAGTACTTC. Encoded protein: CASSYGGVGQETQYF.

The chain joins TRBV6-5 to TRBJ2-7; tentative D call: TRBD1 (6 bases). Looked up from germline, CDR1 is MNHEY and CDR2 is SVGAGI. This CDR3 comprises 14 residues. V was cut by 7 bases and J by 5 bases, with 18 bases left in between. CDR3 residues: CASTQSWQGNEQYF. CDR3 sequence (DNA): TGTGCCAGCACCCAGTCGTGGCAGGGGAACGAGCAGTACTTC.

V gene TRBV19 combines with J gene TRBJ2-1; TRBD1 agrees at 10 bases. The J segment lost 7 bases and the V segment lost 7 bases, leaving 10 bases of the junction unmatched. The CDR3 loop spans 15 amino acids. CDR1 LNHDA and CDR2 SQIVND come from the germline V gene (reference sequence). CDR3 protein: CASTTPGTGVNEQFF. The DNA of the CDR3 is TGTGCCAGTACTACTCCCGGGACAGGGGTAAATGAGCAGTTCTTC.

The chain uses TRBV11-2 and TRBJ2-1; 7 bases line up with TRBD2. CDR1 is SGHAT, CDR2 FQNNGV, per germline. CDR3 size: 13 residues. The V segment lost 1 base and the J segment 6 bases; nucleotides outside the gene matches: 0. For the CDR3, the DNA is TGTGCCAGCAGCTTAGGACTAGCCAATGAGCAGTTCTTC. It translates to CASSLGLANEQFF. Looking up the rest from reference TRBV11-2 and TRBJ2-1 gives the full variable domain: EAGVAQSPRYKIIEKRQSVAFWCNPISGHATLYWYQQILGQGPKLLIQFQNNGVVDDSQLPKDRFSAERLKGVDSTLKIQPAKLEDSAVYLCASSLGLANEQFFGPGTRLTVL.

V is TRBV5-1 and J is TRBJ1-5; D not certain. The length of the CDR3 is 15 residues. Germline V gives CDR1 SGHRS, CDR2 YFSETQ. V lost 5 bases and J lost 6, with 18 bases in between. The CDR3: CASRLDGLSGQPQHF. In nucleotides, the CDR3 is TGCGCCAGCAGACTGGACGGACTTTCTGGTCAGCCCCAGCATTTT.

This clone was detected once. The rearrangement joins TRBV4-1 to TRBJ2-5, with D tentatively TRBD1 (6 bases). Trimming took off 0 bases at V and 5 bases at J, with 13 bases between the two ends. From germline, CDR1 is MGHRA and CDR2 YSYEKL. This CDR3 is built from 15 residues. The CDR3 DNA reads as TGCGCCAGCAGCCAAGAGGGGGCGAGGAAGGAGACCCAGTACTTC. Translating gives CASSQEGARKETQYF.

The chain has TRBV12-5 and TRBJ1-1; D is unresolved. This CDR3 is built from 18 residues. Looked up from germline, CDR1 is LGHNT and CDR2 is FRNRAP. V was pared by 2 bases and J by 0 bases, with 19 bases between. This CDR3 is CASGLWQTLDLLNTEAFF. CDR3 nucleotide sequence: TGTGCTAGTGGTTTGTGGCAGACTCTCGATCTACTGAACACTGAAGCTTTCTTT.

The chain uses TRBV15 and TRBJ2-6, with TRBD2 as a possible D gene (5 bases). With 5 bases removed from V and 2 bases from J, the gap between germline ends came to 16 bases. Germline V gene lookup returns CDR1 LNHNV and CDR2 YYDKDF (reference sequence). The CDR3 runs to 17 residues. The CDR3 DNA follows: TGTGCCACCAGCCCCCCGGGGAGCGTCACTGGGGCCAACGTCCTGACTTTC. Translated, it gives CATSPPGSVTGANVLTF.

The gene calls are TRBV25-1 and TRBJ2-7; 7 bases agree with TRBD1. Germline loops: CDR1 MGHDK, CDR2 SYGVNS. The V segment lost 4 bases and the J segment 3 bases; nucleotides outside the gene matches: 0. The CDR3 contains 12 residues. This chain's CDR3 is CASSAGGYEQYF. The CDR3 DNA sequence: TGTGCCAGCAGTGCAGGGGGCTACGAGCAGTACTTC.

In its sample, this clone was seen once. The V gene is TRBV5-6, the J gene TRBJ2-6, with D possibly TRBD2 on 6 matching bases. The germline CDR1 and CDR2 sequences are SGHDT and YYEEEE. V lost 0 bases, J lost 4 bases, and 11 bases lay in between. This CDR3 spans 16 amino acids. The CDR3 reads CASSLGRDSGANVLTF. The CDR3 bases are TGTGCCAGCAGCTTGGGCAGGGACTCCGGGGCCAACGTCCTGACTTTC.

Only one count was recorded for this clone. The chain uses TRBV5-6 and TRBJ2-5, with 10 bases fitting TRBD2. CDR3 length equals 16 residues. CDR1 SGHDT and CDR2 YYEEEE come from the germline V gene. With 3 bases clipped from V and 7 bases from J, the junction kept 12 bases outside the gene matches. CDR3 in amino acids: CASSYGNSGGLGTQYF. As DNA, the CDR3 is TGTGCCAGCAGCTACGGAAATAGCGGGGGGCTAGGGACCCAGTACTTC.

This clone was observed a few times. V gene TRBV6-2 or TRBV6-3 combines with J gene TRBJ1-5, with a weak D call TRBD1 (5 bases). Germline values: CDR1 MNHEY, CDR2 SVGEGT. Between the trimmed V and J ends, which lost 2 bases and 2 bases, there was a span of 16 bases. The CDR3 is 17 residues long. CDR3 in DNA: TGTGCCAGCAGTTACACCGCTTATGGGGCCGGCAATCAGCCCCAGCATTTT. It yields the protein CASSYTAYGAGNQPQHF.

V and J are TRBV28 and TRBJ1-1; 7 nucleotides align to TRBD1. J was trimmed by 7 bases and V by 5 bases; bases with no gene match: 16. This CDR3 is 16 amino acids long. Germline V gene sequence: CDR1 MDHEN, CDR2 SYDVKM. CDR3 sequence reads: CASSPGTALWNGEAFF. The CDR3 DNA reads as TGTGCCAGCAGTCCCGGGACAGCGCTTTGGAACGGTGAAGCTTTCTTT. The full variable domain, rest sourced from reference TRBV28 and TRBJ1-1, is DVKVTQSSRYLVKRTGEKVFLECVQDMDHENMFWYRQDPGLGLRLIYFSYDVKMKEKGDIPEGYSVSREKKERFSLILESASTNQTSMYLCASSPGTALWNGEAFFGQGTRLTVV.

Concerning this clone itself: At one end, the junction sequence differs from germline, possibly due to a read error. V gene TRBV28 combines with J gene TRBJ2-3, with 13 positions matching TRBD2. CDR1 is MDHEN and CDR2 is SYDVKM in the germline V gene. The CDR3 contains 12 residues. CDR3 residues: CASSLGLAGTHF. CDR3 DNA sequence: TGTGCCAGCAGTTTGGGACTAGCGGGAACGCATTTT.